This record concerns one T cell receptor beta chain sequence. This CDR3 is 11 amino acids long. V lost 3 bases and J 10 bases, leaving 10 bases between the germline ends. Germline V CDR1 and CDR2: GTSNPN, SVGIG (reference sequence). Repertoires were generated with immunoSEQ multiplex PCR, while TCRdb's copy carries only in-frame clones and drops some. The table lists under 200,000 clones, 75% to 85% of them singletons, with 8.1% in the top ten. This specimen belongs to a study of blood T cell repertoires in COVID-19. Looking at the study overall: Acute-phase and convalescent COVID-19 samples originated in the United States, Italy and Spain. PBMCs, B-cell-depleted T cells, or T cells were the source of the cDNA or gDNA that made up the material.

The chain links TRBV30 to TRBJ2-4; D is ambiguous. The specimen sequenced was peripheral blood. This sequence originates from a woman in her sixties or seventies with COVID-19, enrolled during active disease. The CDR3 sequence: CAWRLLAIQYF. Written as DNA, the CDR3 is TGTGCCTGGAGGCTACTTGCGATTCAGTACTTC.